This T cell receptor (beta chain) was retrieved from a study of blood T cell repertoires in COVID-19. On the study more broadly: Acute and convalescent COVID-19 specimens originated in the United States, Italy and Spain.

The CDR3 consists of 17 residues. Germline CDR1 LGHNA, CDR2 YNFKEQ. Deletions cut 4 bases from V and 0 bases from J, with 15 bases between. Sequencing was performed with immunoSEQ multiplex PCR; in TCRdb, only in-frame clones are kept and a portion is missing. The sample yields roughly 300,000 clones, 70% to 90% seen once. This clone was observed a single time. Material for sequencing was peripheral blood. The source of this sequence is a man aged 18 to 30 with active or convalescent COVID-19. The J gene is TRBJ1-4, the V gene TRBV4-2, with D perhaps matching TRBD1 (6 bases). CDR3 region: CASSLREAGATNEKLFF. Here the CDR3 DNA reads TGTGCCAGCAGCCTGCGTGAGGCAGGGGCAACTAATGAAAAACTGTTTTTT.